The 21 T cell receptor beta chains listed next were all sequenced from one sample in a study of blood T cell repertoires in COVID-19. Here immunoSEQ multiplex PCR was the method, and the copy in TCRdb shows in-frame clones only, minus some. The sample yields approximately 170,000 clones, about 87% seen once. Material: peripheral blood. The source of these receptors is a young man with active or convalescent COVID-19.

This clone has just a few counts. The chain uses TRBV6-1 and TRBJ1-2, with D hard to call. The CDR3 consists of 15 residues. Trimming shortened V by 2 bases and J by 5 bases, and 15 bases separated the two germline ends. Germline V lookup: CDR1 MNHNS, CDR2 SASEGT. The CDR3 coding sequence is TGTGCCAGCAGTGAATATCTGAACGGCGGGTATGGCTACACCTTC. Encoded protein: CASSEYLNGGYGYTF.

This chain links TRBV5-1 with TRBJ1-1; TRBD1 might be the D (6 bases). Germline-derived CDR1 and CDR2 are SGHRS and YFSETQ. V shed 1 base and J shed 7 bases, with 26 bases lying between them. This CDR3 has 18 residues. CDR3 region: CASSLTLSGMRSTGEAFF. The DNA of the CDR3 is TGCGCCAGCAGCTTGACGCTCAGTGGGATGCGCTCGACAGGTGAAGCTTTCTTT.

V and J are TRBV6-5 and TRBJ2-1, with a tentative D call TRBD2 (6 bases). Trimming pared 6 bases from V and 7 bases from J, leaving 16 bases between. The germline gives CDR1 MNHEY, CDR2 SVGAGI. This CDR3 has 14 residues. In nucleotides, the CDR3 is TGTGCCAGCAGGACCGATCCTAGCGTTAATGAGCAGTTCTTC. Translated, it gives CASRTDPSVNEQFF.

The V gene is TRBV19, the J gene TRBJ1-5; 9 bases line up with TRBD1. V shed 3 bases and J 0 bases; nucleotides not matched to a gene: 9. The CDR3 has 18 amino acids. Germline CDR1 is LNHDA and CDR2 is SQIVND (reference sequence). CDR3 residues: CASSIASGTGYSNQPQHF. CDR3 coding DNA: TGTGCCAGTAGTATCGCATCCGGGACAGGGTATAGCAATCAGCCCCAGCATTTT.

J is TRBJ2-5 and V is TRBV7-6; 14 nucleotides line up with TRBD2. J lost 5 bases, V lost 3 bases, and 17 bases had no gene match. Germline V lookup: CDR1 SGHVS, CDR2 FNYEAQ. The CDR3 length is 20 residues. CDR3 sequence reads: CASSLDMVSTSGGARETQYF. The CDR3 DNA is TGTGCCAGCAGCTTGGATATGGTTTCGACTAGCGGGGGGGCAAGGGAGACCCAGTACTTC.

CDR3 amino acids: CASSQRTSGSSYNEQFF. DNA for the CDR3: TGTGCCAGCAGCCAAAGGACTAGCGGGAGCTCCTACAATGAGCAGTTCTTC. This rearrangement joins TRBV4-2 to TRBJ2-1; 13 bases agree with TRBD2. V dropped 2 bases and J dropped 0; count of bases not matched to a gene: 1. The CDR3 length is 17 residues. CDR1 and CDR2 from the germline V gene are LGHNA and YNFKEQ.

The chain is built from TRBV24-1 and TRBJ2-5; the match to TRBD1 covers 8 bases. Per the germline V gene, CDR1 is KGHDR and CDR2 is SFDVKD. The CDR3 totals 15 residues. V gave up 0 bases and J gave up 1 base; unmatched junction bases: 0. CDR3 sequence (DNA): TGTGCCACCAGTGATTTGGACAGGGGCCAAGAGACCCAGTACTTC. As protein: CATSDLDRGQETQYF.

This chain uses TRBV29-1 with TRBJ1-5; D gene unclear. The CDR3 is 12 amino acids. The ends were cut back, 4 bases at V and 2 bases at J, with 6 bases in the middle. Germline CDR1 and CDR2: SQVTM and ANQGSEA. DNA of the CDR3: TGCAGCGTTGGTGGAGGCAATCAGCCCCAGCATTTT. Its translation: CSVGGGNQPQHF.

The chain has TRBV27 and TRBJ2-7; 7 bases align to TRBD1. The V segment lost 6 bases and the J segment 1 base; nucleotides outside the gene matches: 12. The germline gives CDR1 MNHEY, CDR2 SMNVEV (reference sequence). The CDR3 contains 16 residues. In nucleotides, the CDR3 is TGTGCCAGCAGGAACAAACGACAGGGTCGATCCTACGAGCAGTACTTC. Its translation is CASRNKRQGRSYEQYF.

This chain uses TRBV6-6 with TRBJ2-3, with D tentatively TRBD2 (5 bases). This CDR3 has 13 amino acids. V was pared by 7 bases and J by 1 base, with 9 bases between. Germline-derived CDR1 and CDR2 are MNHNY and SVGAGI (reference sequence). The CDR3 reads CASTPGGTDTQYF. The CDR3 nucleotides read TGTGCCAGCACTCCCGGGGGCACAGATACGCAGTATTTT.

The J gene is TRBJ1-3, the V gene TRBV28; D is unclear. This CDR3 is built from 14 residues. Between the trimmed V and J ends, which lost 7 bases and 0 bases, there was a span of 10 bases. Germline-derived CDR1 and CDR2 are MDHEN and SYDVKM. The CDR3 nucleotides are TGTGCCAGCATTGCGGTGGGCTCTGGAAACACCATATATTTT. It specifies CASIAVGSGNTIYF. Based on the CDR3 plus reference TRBV28 and TRBJ1-3, the full variable domain is DVKVTQSSRYLVKRTGEKVFLECVQDMDHENMFWYRQDPGLGLRLIYFSYDVKMKEKGDIPEGYSVSREKKERFSLILESASTNQTSMYLCASIAVGSGNTIYFGEGSWLTVV.

This clone has only one observation. The V gene is TRBV7-2, the J gene TRBJ2-7; D remains ambiguous. The germline V gene encodes CDR1 SGHTA and CDR2 FQGNSA. V lost 2 bases to trimming and J lost 0 bases, with 8 bases between them. CDR3 length: 14 amino acids. The CDR3 DNA is TGTGCCAGCAGCTTATTTCCAGGCTCCTACGAGCAGTACGTC. This sequence encodes CASSLFPGSYEQYV.

The rearrangement uses TRBV7-9 and TRBJ2-5; D gene unclear. The CDR3 has 14 amino acids. Germline assignment: CDR1 SEHNR and CDR2 FQNEAQ (reference sequence). V lost 5 bases and J 4 bases, leaving 14 bases between the germline ends. The CDR3 is CASSAPQKVETQYF. The CDR3 coding sequence is TGTGCCAGCAGCGCACCACAGAAGGTAGAGACCCAGTACTTC.

This chain uses TRBV19 with TRBJ2-7; TRBD2 agrees at 11 bases. The CDR3 spans 16 residues. Germline CDR1 is LNHDA and CDR2 is SQIVND (reference sequence). Trimming took 8 bases from V and 6 from J; bases not matched to a gene: 15. CDR3: CASSAALAGGPREQYV. The CDR3 DNA reads TGTGCCAGTTCCGCGGCCCTAGCGGGGGGCCCTCGCGAGCAGTACGTC.

This chain links TRBV5-5 with TRBJ1-5; 7 nucleotides align to TRBD1. In germline, CDR1 is SGHKS, CDR2 YYEKEE (reference sequence). The V and J ends lost 4 bases and 5 bases, in that order; junction bases with no gene match: 3. This CDR3 is built from 13 residues. CDR3 protein: CASSTGTDQPQHF. The CDR3 DNA reads TGTGCCAGCAGCACCGGGACAGATCAGCCCCAGCATTTT. Supplemented by reference TRBV5-5 and TRBJ1-5, the full variable domain reads DAGVTQSPTHLIKTRGQQVTLRCSPISGHKSVSWYQQVLGQGPQFIFQYYEKEERGRGNFPDRFSARQFPNYSSELNVNALLLGDSALYLCASSTGTDQPQHFGDGTRLSIL.

This chain uses TRBV5-1 with TRBJ2-7, with D possibly matching TRBD2 (6 bases). Per the germline V gene, CDR1 is SGHRS and CDR2 is YFSETQ. The CDR3 is 13 amino acids. Trimming left V 4 bases short and J 4 bases short, with 12 bases between. The CDR3 sequence is CASSPLGGYEQYF. CDR3 DNA sequence: TGCGCCAGCAGCCCCTTGGGGGGATACGAGCAGTACTTC.

The rearrangement uses TRBV7-2 and TRBJ1-3; TRBD1 might be the D (5 bases). The CDR3 runs to 15 residues. Trimming left V 2 bases short and J 4 bases short, with 12 bases between. Germline CDR1 and CDR2: SGHTA and FQGNSA. The CDR3 spells CASSLLGQPGNTIYF. The CDR3 DNA reads TGTGCCAGCAGCTTATTGGGGCAGCCAGGAAACACCATATATTTT.

The V call is TRBV11-2, the J call TRBJ2-7; a possible D gene is TRBD2 (5 bases). V lost 3 bases and J lost 2, with 23 bases in between. The germline V gene has CDR1 SGHAT and CDR2 FQNNGV. The CDR3 loop spans 18 amino acids. The CDR3 region has the DNA TGTGCCAGCAGCTTTGGCGGATATCCCGGGATGGGTGCCTACGAGCAGTACTTC. Translation gives CASSFGGYPGMGAYEQYF. Full variable domain (outside the CDR3, taken from reference TRBV11-2 and TRBJ2-7): EAGVAQSPRYKIIEKRQSVAFWCNPISGHATLYWYQQILGQGPKLLIQFQNNGVVDDSQLPKDRFSAERLKGVDSTLKIQPAKLEDSAVYLCASSFGGYPGMGAYEQYFGPGTRLTVT.

The chain links TRBV5-4 to TRBJ1-6; a weak D match, TRBD1 (5 bases). The V end was cut by 9 bases, the J end by 5 bases, with 21 bases between. The germline V gene has CDR1 SGHNT and CDR2 YYREEE (reference sequence). The CDR3 loop spans 16 amino acids. DNA of the CDR3: TGTGCCACGGCCGGGACTCCCCTGACCCATAATTCACCCCTCCACTTT. Translated, it gives CATAGTPLTHNSPLHF. Filled out from reference TRBV5-4 and TRBJ1-6, the complete variable domain reads ETGVTQSPTHLIKTRGQQVTLRCSSQSGHNTVSWYQQALGQGPQFIFQYYREEENGRGNFPPRFSGLQFPNYSSELNVNALELDDSALYLCATAGTPLTHNSPLHFGNGTRLTVT.

The genes are TRBV21-1 and TRBJ1-5; the table's D call TRBD1 went unverified against the DNA. TRBV21-1 is termed a pseudogene. The CDR3 has 18 amino acids. The CDR3 loop reads CASIPNTPPGVGSQPQHF. The CDR3 nucleotides read TGTGCCAGCATCCCTAATACCCCGCCAGGGGTAGGAAGTCAGCCCCAGCATTTT.

The rearrangement links TRBV12-3 or TRBV12-4 to TRBJ1-1, with D tentatively TRBD1 (5 bases). Trimming left V 4 bases short and J 5 bases short, with 11 bases between. The CDR3 has 13 amino acids. The DNA of the CDR3 is TGTGCCAGCAGTTGGGGCGTGGGGACTGAAGCTTTCTTT. Its translation: CASSWGVGTEAFF.